This T cell receptor beta chain was identified in a study of vaccination effects on CD4 cells after COVID-19. Study-level results: Nearly all vaccine-induced clones in healthy recipients recognized only SARS-CoV-2.

This clone was detected only a few times. As yet, its antigen is unknown. Clones were read by immunoSEQ multiplex PCR, and TCRdb kept only the in-frame ones, dropping some. The profile covers 28,000 or so clones, with 72% appearing a single time and over 9.5% taken by the ten largest. The germline V and J ends were trimmed by 6 bases and 7 bases, with 13 bases remaining between them. This CDR3 is 13 amino acids long. Sequencing followed a ViraFEST assay step that expanded antigen-specific CD4+ T cells with viral peptide pools. The authors isolated CD4+ T cells after more than eight days of culture. The vaccine recipients had no prior SARS-CoV-2 infection, with negative nucleocapsid antibodies. With approximately 9.8 ug/ml peptides and about 10 IU/ml IL-2, fewer than 2.5 million PBMC per well were cultured.

This sequence was found in a human donor who received a COVID-19 vaccine. The sequenced sample was CD4+ T cells from PBMCs cultured with SARS-CoV-2 spike peptides, obtained before COVID-19 vaccination. The genes are TRBV12-3 or TRBV12-4 and TRBJ1-5; a possible D gene is TRBD1 (6 bases). The chain's CDR3 is CASSTGNGQPQHF. CDR3 bases: TGTGCCAGCAGCACAGGGAACGGGCAGCCCCAGCATTTT.